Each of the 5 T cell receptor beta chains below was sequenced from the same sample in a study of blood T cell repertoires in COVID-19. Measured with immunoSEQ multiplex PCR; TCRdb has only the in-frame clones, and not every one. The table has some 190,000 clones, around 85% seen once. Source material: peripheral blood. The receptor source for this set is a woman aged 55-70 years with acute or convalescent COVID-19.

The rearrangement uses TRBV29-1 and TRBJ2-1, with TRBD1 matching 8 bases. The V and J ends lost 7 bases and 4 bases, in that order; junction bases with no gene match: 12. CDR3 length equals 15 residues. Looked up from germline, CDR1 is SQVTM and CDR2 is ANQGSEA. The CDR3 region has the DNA TGCAGCGGTCGGGGTGGGGACAGGAGATACAATGAGCAGTTCTTC. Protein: CSGRGGDRRYNEQFF.

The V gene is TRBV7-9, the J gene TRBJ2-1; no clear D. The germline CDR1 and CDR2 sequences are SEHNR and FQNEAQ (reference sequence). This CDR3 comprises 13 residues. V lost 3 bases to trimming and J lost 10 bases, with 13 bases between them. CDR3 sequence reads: CASSFETSEEQFF. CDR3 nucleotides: TGTGCCAGCAGCTTCGAAACGTCCGAGGAGCAGTTCTTC.

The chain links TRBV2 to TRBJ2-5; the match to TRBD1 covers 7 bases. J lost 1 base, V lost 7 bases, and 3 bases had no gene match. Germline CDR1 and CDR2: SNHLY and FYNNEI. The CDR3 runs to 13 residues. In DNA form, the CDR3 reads TGTGCCAGCAACCGGGACAGCCAAGAGACCCAGTACTTC. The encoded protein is CASNRDSQETQYF.

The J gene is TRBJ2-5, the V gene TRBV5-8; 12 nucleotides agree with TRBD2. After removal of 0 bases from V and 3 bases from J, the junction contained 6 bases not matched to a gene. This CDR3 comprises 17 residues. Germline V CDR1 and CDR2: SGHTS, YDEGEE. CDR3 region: CASSLGTSGTMEETQYF. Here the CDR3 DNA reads TGTGCCAGCAGCTTGGGGACTAGCGGGACCATGGAAGAGACCCAGTACTTC. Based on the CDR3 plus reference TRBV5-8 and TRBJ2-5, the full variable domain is EAGVTQSPTHLIKTRGQQATLRCSPISGHTSVYWYQQALGLGLQFLLWYDEGEERNRGNFPPRFSGRQFPNYSSELNVNALELEDSALYLCASSLGTSGTMEETQYFGPGTRLLVL.

The CDR3 region is CASSYSTRRSGYEQYF. The CDR3 region has the DNA TGTGCCAGCAGTTACTCGACTCGCCGGAGCGGGTACGAGCAGTACTTC. The chain recombines TRBV6-2 or TRBV6-3 with TRBJ2-7; TRBD2 is a possible D gene (6 bases). The CDR3 contains 16 residues. Looked up from germline, CDR1 is MNHEY and CDR2 is SVGEGT. With 0 bases removed from V and 4 bases from J, the gap between germline ends came to 16 bases.